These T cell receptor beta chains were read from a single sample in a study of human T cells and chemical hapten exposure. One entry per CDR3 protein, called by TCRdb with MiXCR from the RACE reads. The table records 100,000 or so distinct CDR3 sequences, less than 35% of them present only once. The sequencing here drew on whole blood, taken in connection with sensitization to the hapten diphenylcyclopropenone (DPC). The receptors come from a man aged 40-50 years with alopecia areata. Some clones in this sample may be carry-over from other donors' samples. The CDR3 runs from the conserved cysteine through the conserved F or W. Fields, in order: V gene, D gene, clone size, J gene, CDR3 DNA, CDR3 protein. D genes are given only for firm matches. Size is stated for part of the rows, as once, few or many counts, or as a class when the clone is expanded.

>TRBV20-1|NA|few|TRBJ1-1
TGCAGTGCCTCAGCGATTCGGCAAAGGGCTGAAGCTTTCTTT
CSASAIRQRAEAFF
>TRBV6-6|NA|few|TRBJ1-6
TGTGCCAGCAGGAGTAATTCACCCCTCCACTTT
CASRSNSPLHF
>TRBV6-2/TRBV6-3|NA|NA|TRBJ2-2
TGTGCCAGCAGTCGCCTTCAGCGGGTCACCGGGGAGCTGTTTTTT
CASSRLQRVTGELFF
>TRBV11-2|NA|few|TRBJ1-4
TGTGCCAGCAGCCACCGGCCCCACACCCTCCGTAATGAAAAACTGTTTTTT
CASSHRPHTLRNEKLFF
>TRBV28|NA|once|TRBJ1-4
TGTGCCAGCAGTTTGATCGGGGCAACTAATGAAAAACTGTTTTTT
CASSLIGATNEKLFF
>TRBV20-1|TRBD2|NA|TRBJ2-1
TGCAGTGCTCCTCAGCGGGAGCCCTATGAGCAGTTCTTC
CSAPQREPYEQFF
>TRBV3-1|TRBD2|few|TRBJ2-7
TGTGCCAGCAGCCCCTCCACCACTAGCGGACACTACGAGCAGTACTTC
CASSPSTTSGHYEQYF
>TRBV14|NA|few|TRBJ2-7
TGTGCCAGCAGCCAAGTGGGGAACTGGCCGGACGTATGCTCCTACGAGCAGTACTTC
CASSQVGNWPDVCSYEQYF
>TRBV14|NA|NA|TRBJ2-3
TGTGCCAGCAGCCCCGACATTAATACAGATACGCAGTATTTT
CASSPDINTDTQYF
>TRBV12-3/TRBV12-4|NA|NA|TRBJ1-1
TGTGCCAGCAGTCCATTTCTCAGGGCTACGGCTGAAGCTTTCTTT
CASSPFLRATAEAFF
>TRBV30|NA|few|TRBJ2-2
TGTGCCTGGAGTTGGCAGCCTGTGAACACCGGGGAGCTGTTTTTT
CAWSWQPVNTGELFF
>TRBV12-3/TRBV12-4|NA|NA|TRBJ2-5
TGTGCCAGCAGTTCGGGACTCATGCAAGAGACCCAGTACTTC
CASSSGLMQETQYF
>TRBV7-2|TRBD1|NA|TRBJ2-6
TGTGCCAGCAGCGTGGGACAGGGGGCTGGGGCCAACGTCCTGACTTTC
CASSVGQGAGANVLTF
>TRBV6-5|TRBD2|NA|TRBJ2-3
TGTGCCAGCAGTTACTCGGGGGCGGGGGGCGATACGCAGTATTTT
CASSYSGAGGDTQYF
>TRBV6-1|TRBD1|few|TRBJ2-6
TGTGCCAGCAATAAGGGGGCTTCTGGGGCCAACGTCCTGACTTTC
CASNKGASGANVLTF
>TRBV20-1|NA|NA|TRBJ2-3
TGCAGTGCAGACGCCGGCCCGCACACAGATACGCAGTATTTT
CSADAGPHTDTQYF
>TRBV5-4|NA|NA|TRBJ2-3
TGTGCCAGCAGCTCGCACCTGGGCAGAGATACGCAGTATTTT
CASSSHLGRDTQYF
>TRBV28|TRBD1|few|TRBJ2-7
TGTGCCAGCAGCCGGATCAGGGGGTCCTACGAGCAGTACTTC
CASSRIRGSYEQYF
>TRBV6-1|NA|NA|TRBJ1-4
TGTGCCAGCAGTGAAGCTCTCGGCCCCGCAACTAATGAAAAACTGTTTTTT
CASSEALGPATNEKLFF
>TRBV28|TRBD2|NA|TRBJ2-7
TGTGCCAGCAGTTTAGCCGGGACTAGCGGGAGGCCATACGAGCAGTACTTC
CASSLAGTSGRPYEQYF
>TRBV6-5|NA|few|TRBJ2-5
TGTGCCACCAGCTTAAGAGACGGGGGCCAAGAGACCCAGTACTTC
CATSLRDGGQETQYF